This TCR beta chain was sequenced in a study of OX40 agonist ivuxolimab in advanced cancers. With respect to the entire study: Ivuxolimab, which targeted the costimulatory receptor OX40 (CD134), was an agonistic, fully human IgG2 monoclonal antibody. A male proportion of roughly 80% and a mean age of about 60 years, ranging from about 23 to 90, were recorded for the dose-escalation cohort. Prior anti-PD-1, anti-PD-L1 or anti-CTLA-4 therapy was permitted, and 40% of dose-escalation patients had received checkpoint inhibitors. Intravenous ivuxolimab was administered to patients every 2 weeks at six dose levels: 0.01, 0.1, 0.3, 1.5, 3 and 10 mg/kg. The monotherapy dose-escalation portion (N = 52 patients) of the phase I ivuxolimab trial is reported in the paper. Three dose-escalation patients achieved partial responses, one with hepatocellular carcinoma and two with cutaneous melanoma. Peripheral TCRbeta sequencing was intended to test whether TCR sequence diversity was altered and clonal T-cell expansion was caused by ivuxolimab. Of the roughly 52 dose-escalation patients, hepatocellular carcinoma was present in about 20, melanoma in approximately 15, renal cell carcinoma in 9 and head and neck cancer in 9. General conclusions and limits of the study: Antigen specificity was not determined for the clonally expanded peripheral T cells. Low levels of normalized T-cell clonal expansion were also seen in some nonresponding patients. At doses from 0.1 to 3.0 mg/kg, clonal expansion was seen in both CD4+ and CD8+ blood T cells between baseline and week 6. In the 0.1-3.0 mg/kg groups, partial responders had among the lowest normalized peripheral clonal expansion, particularly in CD8+ T cells. After ivuxolimab, CD8+ T cells had more expanded clones than CD4+ T cells on average.

As encoded in the germline V gene (reference sequence), CDR1 is SEHNR while CDR2 is FQNEAQ. The CDR3 runs 17 residues from the cysteine to the phenylalanine. Of the read, only the CDR3 DNA is kept; its 51 bases are in frame from base 1. V was cut back by 5 bases and J by 3 bases, leaving a gap of 22 bases between them. On this clone itself: This clone's antigen is unknown. The record has no base qualities; no much larger clone is one base away.

Patients with autoimmune disease history or receiving systemic immunosuppression were excluded from the trial. Peripheral blood for TCR sequencing was collected from all dose cohorts at baseline, on cycle 4 day 1, and on cycle 7 day 1. Samples were obtained from an open-label, multicenter, first-in-human phase I dose-escalation trial of ivuxolimab. Adults with locally advanced or metastatic melanoma, renal cell, hepatocellular, or head and neck squamous cell carcinoma were enrolled in the trial. Before TCR sequencing, CD4+ T cells and CD8+ T cells were sorted from peripheral blood as separate populations. Genomic DNA was extracted from sorted cells for sequencing of the TCRbeta CDR3 region. TCRbeta CDR3 regions were sequenced using the immunoSEQ Assay. TCRdb's version of the immuneACCESS table is confined to in-frame rearrangements and falls short of the full clone set. An unresolved V gene accounts for under half of the shortfall where checked; the remainder is of unknown origin. For this sample there are about 70,000 clones; approximately 86% appear just once. The leading ten clones occupy around 2.1% of the sample.

This receptor chain uses TRBV7-9 and TRBJ2-5, with TRBD1 as a weak D call on 7 bases. The source is an adult with an advanced solid tumor such as melanoma, head and neck, liver or kidney cancer. The material was CD4+ or CD8+ T cells sorted from blood, obtained in a trial of the OX40 agonist ivuxolimab. The nucleotide sequence reads as follows: TGTGCCAGCAGCGTCCGAGACAGGGTGGAGCGGGAAGAGACCCAGTACTTC. This gives the protein CASSVRDRVEREETQYF.